Each of the 10 T cell receptor beta chains below was sequenced from the same sample in a study of blood T cell repertoires in COVID-19. Only in-frame clones appear in the TCRdb table, and some are missing; sequencing was by immunoSEQ multiplex PCR. The sample has approximately 360,000 clones, around 87% seen once. Material for sequencing was PBMCs or T cells enriched from blood (not recorded which). Receptors were obtained from a man between 40 and 49 years old in a cohort exposed to, infected with or recovered from COVID-19 (not recorded which).

The V and J genes are TRBV10-3 and TRBJ2-2; 8 bases line up with TRBD2. Germline-derived CDR1 and CDR2 are ENHRY and SYGVKD. The CDR3 extends over 16 amino acids. The J segment lost 0 bases and the V segment lost 6 bases, leaving 6 bases of the junction unmatched. The CDR3 is CAISLSGTANTGELFF. The CDR3 nucleotides read TGTGCCATCAGCCTTAGCGGGACCGCGAACACCGGGGAGCTGTTTTTT.

This clone was detected once. This rearrangement joins TRBV18 to TRBJ2-2, with a tentative D call TRBD2 (6 bases). The CDR3 contains 14 residues. Trimming pared 4 bases from V and 5 bases from J, leaving 11 bases between. The germline gives CDR1 KGHSH, CDR2 LQKENI. As DNA, the CDR3 is TGTGCCAGCTCACTCGGTGGGAGGACCGGGGAGCTGTTTTTT. Amino acid sequence: CASSLGGRTGELFF.

CDR3 sequence: CASRQGYAGELFF. Here the CDR3 DNA reads TGCGCCAGCAGGCAGGGTTACGCCGGGGAGCTGTTTTTT. J is TRBJ2-2 and V is TRBV10-1, with D possibly TRBD1 on 5 matching bases. Trimming shortened V by 6 bases and J by 6 bases, and 11 bases separated the two germline ends. The CDR3 is made up of 13 amino acids. Germline CDR1 reads WNHNN; CDR2 reads SYGVQD (reference sequence).

Notes on this clone: Other nucleotide sequences in the sample specify the same CDR3. The genes are TRBV24-1 and TRBJ1-2; no reliable D call. Germline values: CDR1 KGHDR, CDR2 SFDVKD. V shed 3 bases and J shed 4 bases, with 5 bases lying between them. The CDR3 spans 12 residues. DNA for the CDR3: TGTGCCACCAGTGATCGGGGCTATGGCTACACCTTC. Amino acids: CATSDRGYGYTF.

The chain links TRBV7-3 to TRBJ2-6; tentative D call: TRBD1 (5 bases). Trimming removed 2 bases from V and 0 bases from J, with 8 bases in between. Germline CDR1 reads SGHTA; CDR2 reads FQGTGA. The CDR3 runs 16 residues. The CDR3 reads CASSLEQASGANVLTF. The DNA of the CDR3 is TGTGCCAGCAGCTTAGAACAGGCCTCTGGGGCCAACGTCCTGACTTTC.

The V gene is TRBV6-1, the J gene TRBJ1-1, with D hard to call. Per germline, CDR1 MNHNS and CDR2 SASEGT. With 0 bases removed from V and 11 bases from J, the gap between germline ends came to 19 bases. CDR3 length equals 15 residues. CDR3 sequence reads: CASSEAGKNYPRAFF. The CDR3 region has the DNA TGTGCCAGCAGTGAAGCTGGCAAGAACTACCCAAGGGCTTTCTTT.

The J gene is TRBJ1-5, the V gene TRBV4-1; unclear D gene. Germline loops: CDR1 MGHRA, CDR2 YSYEKL. This CDR3 contains 13 residues. The germline V and J ends were trimmed by 2 bases and 6 bases, with 8 bases remaining between them. CDR3 nucleotides: TGCGCCAGCAGCCAACTCGCGGGTCAGCCCCAGCATTTT. As protein: CASSQLAGQPQHF.

This clone showed up just a few times. The gene calls are TRBV19 and TRBJ1-1; D uncertain. The CDR3 totals 11 residues. Trimming removed 8 bases from V and 4 bases from J, with 8 bases in between. Germline V gene sequence: CDR1 LNHDA, CDR2 SQIVND (reference sequence). The CDR3 DNA reads TGTGCCAGTTCAACCGGCACTGAAGCTTTCTTT. The encoded protein is CASSTGTEAFF.

The chain is built from TRBV7-9 and TRBJ1-6, with 7 bases identical to TRBD1. CDR1 SEHNR and CDR2 FQNEAQ come from the germline V gene (reference sequence). Germline trimming cut 4 bases from V and 6 bases from J; bases unmatched to any gene: 6. The CDR3 consists of 15 residues. The DNA of the CDR3 is TGTGCCAGCAGCTCCCGACAGGGAGGTAATTCACCCCTCCACTTT. The encoded protein is CASSSRQGGNSPLHF.

V usage is TRBV10-1 and J usage is TRBJ2-7; 12 nucleotides align to TRBD2. Trimming at V came to 6 bases and at J to 4 bases, leaving 13 bases not matched to a gene. Germline V CDR1 and CDR2: WNHNN, SYGVQD (reference sequence). The CDR3 loop spans 17 amino acids. The CDR3 reads CASSSGLWTSGNYEQYF. Here the CDR3 DNA reads TGCGCCAGCAGCTCTGGTCTTTGGACTAGCGGGAATTACGAGCAGTACTTC.